The clone carrying this TCR beta chain showed up just a few times. The antigen is undetermined. The sample is drawn from a study of T cells after yellow fever vaccination. Findings and limits, study-wide: FACS-sorted repertoires could contain abundant clonotypes contaminating from the bulk population.

TCRdb processed the 5' RACE reads anew with MiXCR; each CDR3 protein has one entry. Found here are 450,000 to 600,000 distinct CDR3 sequences, less than 15% of them singletons; the top ten hold around an eighth. Germline CDR1 and CDR2: MNHEY and SVGEGT. The V gene lost 3 bases and the J gene lost 1 base, with 13 bases spanning the gap. CDR3 size: 15 residues. The clonotype originates from a man aged 25-40 years who received the YFV17D yellow fever vaccine. The sequencing here drew on PBMCs, taken on the day of the yellow fever booster vaccination. The chain links TRBV6-2 or TRBV6-3 to TRBJ2-7; D is unresolved. Here the CDR3 reads CASSYSPLDSYEQYF. The CDR3 DNA reads TGTGCCAGCAGTTATTCCCCCTTGGATTCCTACGAGCAGTACTTC.